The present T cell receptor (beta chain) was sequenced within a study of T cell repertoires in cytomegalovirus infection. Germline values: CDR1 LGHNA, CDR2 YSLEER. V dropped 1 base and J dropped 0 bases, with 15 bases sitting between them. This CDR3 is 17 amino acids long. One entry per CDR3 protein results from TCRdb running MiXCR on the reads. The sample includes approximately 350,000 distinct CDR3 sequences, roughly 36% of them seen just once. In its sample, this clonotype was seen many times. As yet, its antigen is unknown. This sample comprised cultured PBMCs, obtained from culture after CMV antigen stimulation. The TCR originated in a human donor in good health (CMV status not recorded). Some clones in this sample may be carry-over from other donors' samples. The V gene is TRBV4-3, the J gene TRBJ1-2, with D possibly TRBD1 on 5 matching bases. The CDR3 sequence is CASSQVLGDNSNYGYTF. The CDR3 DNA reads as TGCGCCAGCAGCCAAGTACTGGGGGATAACTCTAACTATGGCTACACCTTC.